This T cell receptor beta chain came from a study of tumor and adjacent non-tumor tissue in lung cancer. Trimming pared 1 base from V and 15 bases from J, leaving 25 bases between. Germline CDR1 is SGHRS and CDR2 is YFSETQ. This CDR3 is built from 16 residues. The template was RNA from unsorted bulk tissue. Distant lung tissue was collected more than 3 cm away from the tumor edge. The sample holds one count of this clonotype. TCRbeta libraries were built with three rounds of nested PCR, modified from ARM-PCR. TCRdb re-called the multiplex PCR reads through MiXCR, storing one row per CDR3 protein. The sample consists of more than 75,000 distinct CDR3 sequences, about 80% of them appearing once.

This TCR derives from a man in his sixties with small cell lung cancer. The specimen was distant non-tumor lung tissue. The genes are TRBV5-1 and TRBJ2-2; possible D gene TRBD2, 6 bases. As DNA, the CDR3 is TGCGCCAGCAGCTTGTTTCCAACTGGTAACACCGGGGACTTGTTTTTT. Its protein is CASSLFPTGNTGDLFF.